This paragraph reports one TCR beta chain. Antigen specificity is unknown. Here immunoSEQ multiplex PCR was the method, and the copy in TCRdb shows in-frame clones only, minus some. The sample has tens of thousands of clones; 83% are singletons. The sample comes from a study of T cell responses to AZD1222 COVID-19 vaccine. General study findings and limits: The number of AZD1222 recipients seropositive at baseline was only five or six. Donors in the cohort were predominantly white British and more often female, and clonal diversity was possibly underestimated. Epitopes outside B.1.351 and B.1.1.7 mutated regions reportedly drew nearly half of spike TCRs.

This CDR3 contains 14 residues. Trimming removed 3 bases at V and 6 bases at J, with 11 bases between. Germline V gene sequence: CDR1 LNHNV, CDR2 YYDKDF (reference sequence). The sample here was peripheral blood, taken on day 0 of AZD1222 vaccination. The chain uses TRBV15 and TRBJ2-2; no clear D gene. This receptor was obtained from an adult in good health. The CDR3 DNA follows: TGTGCCACCAGCAGGGAACCGACGGCCGGGGAGCTGTTTTTT. It yields the protein CATSREPTAGELFF.